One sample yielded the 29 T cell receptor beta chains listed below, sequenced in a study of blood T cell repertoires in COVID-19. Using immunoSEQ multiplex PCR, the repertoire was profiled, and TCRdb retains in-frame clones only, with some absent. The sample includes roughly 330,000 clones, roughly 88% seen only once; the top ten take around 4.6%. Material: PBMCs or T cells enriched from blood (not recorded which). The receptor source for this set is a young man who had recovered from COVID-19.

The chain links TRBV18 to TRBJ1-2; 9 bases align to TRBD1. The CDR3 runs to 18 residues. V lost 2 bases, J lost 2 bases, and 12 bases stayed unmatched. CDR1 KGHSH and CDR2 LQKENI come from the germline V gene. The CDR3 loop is CASSPTVGQGMGNYGYTF. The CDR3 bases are TGTGCCAGCTCACCAACCGTGGGACAGGGAATGGGAAACTATGGCTACACCTTC.

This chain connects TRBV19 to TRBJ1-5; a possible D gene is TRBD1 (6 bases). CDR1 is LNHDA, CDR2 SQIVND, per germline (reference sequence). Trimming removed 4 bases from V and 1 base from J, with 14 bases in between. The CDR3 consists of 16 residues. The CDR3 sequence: CASSTLQGRSNQPQHF. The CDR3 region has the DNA TGTGCCAGTAGTACCTTACAGGGTAGAAGCAATCAGCCCCAGCATTTT.

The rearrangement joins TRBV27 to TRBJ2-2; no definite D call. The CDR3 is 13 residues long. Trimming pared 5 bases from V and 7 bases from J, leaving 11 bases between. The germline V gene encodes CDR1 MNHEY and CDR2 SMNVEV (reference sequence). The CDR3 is CASSLISGGELFF. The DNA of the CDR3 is TGTGCCAGCAGTCTCATCAGTGGCGGGGAGCTGTTTTTT.

CDR3 coding DNA: TGCGCCAGCAGCCTAACAGGGGTCTCCTACAATGAGCAGTTCTTC. Protein: CASSLTGVSYNEQFF. The chain has TRBV5-1 and TRBJ2-1, with 7 bases lining up with TRBD1. The V and J ends lost 4 bases and 0 bases, in that order; junction bases with no gene match: 4. The CDR3 extends over 15 amino acids. Per germline, CDR1 SGHRS and CDR2 YFSETQ.

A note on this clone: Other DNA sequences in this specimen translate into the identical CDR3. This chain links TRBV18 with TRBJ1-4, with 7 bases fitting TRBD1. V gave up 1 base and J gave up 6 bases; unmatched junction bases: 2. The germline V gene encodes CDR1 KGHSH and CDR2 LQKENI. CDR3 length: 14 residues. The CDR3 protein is CASSPQGADEKLFF. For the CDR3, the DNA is TGTGCCAGCTCACCACAGGGGGCTGATGAAAAACTGTTTTTT.

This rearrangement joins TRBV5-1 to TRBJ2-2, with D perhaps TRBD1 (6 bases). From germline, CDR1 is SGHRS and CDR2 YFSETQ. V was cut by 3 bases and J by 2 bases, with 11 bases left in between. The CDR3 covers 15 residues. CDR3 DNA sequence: TGCGCCAGCAGCTCCGGGACACTCAACACCGGGGAGCTGTTTTTT. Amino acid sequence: CASSSGTLNTGELFF.

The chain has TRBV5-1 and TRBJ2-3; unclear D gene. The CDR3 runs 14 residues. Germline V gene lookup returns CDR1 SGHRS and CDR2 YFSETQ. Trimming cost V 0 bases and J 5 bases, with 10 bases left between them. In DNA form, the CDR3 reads TGCGCCAGCAGCTTGGTAGTTAATGGAGATACGCAGTATTTT. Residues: CASSLVVNGDTQYF.

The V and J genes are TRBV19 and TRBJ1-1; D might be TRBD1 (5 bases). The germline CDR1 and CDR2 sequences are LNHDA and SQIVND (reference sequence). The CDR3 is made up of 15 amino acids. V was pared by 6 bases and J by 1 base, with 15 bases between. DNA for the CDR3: TGTGCCAGTAGATCCCCCGAGACAGCGAACACTGAAGCTTTCTTT. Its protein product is CASRSPETANTEAFF.

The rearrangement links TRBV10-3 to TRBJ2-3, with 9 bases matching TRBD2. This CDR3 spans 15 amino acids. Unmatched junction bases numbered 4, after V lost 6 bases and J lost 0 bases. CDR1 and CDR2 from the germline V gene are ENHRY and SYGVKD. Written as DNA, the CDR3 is TGTGCCATCAGCGGCGGGGGGGCGAGCACAGATACGCAGTATTTT. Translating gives CAISGGGASTDTQYF.

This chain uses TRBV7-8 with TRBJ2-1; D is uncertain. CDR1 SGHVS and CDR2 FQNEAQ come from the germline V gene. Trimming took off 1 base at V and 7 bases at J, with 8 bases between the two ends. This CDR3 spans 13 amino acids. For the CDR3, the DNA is TGTGCCAGCAGCTTAGTAGACACTAATGAGCAGTTCTTC. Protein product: CASSLVDTNEQFF.

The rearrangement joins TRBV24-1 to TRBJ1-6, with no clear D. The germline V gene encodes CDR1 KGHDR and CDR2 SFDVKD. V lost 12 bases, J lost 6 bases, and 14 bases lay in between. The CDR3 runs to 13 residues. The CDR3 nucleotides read TGTGCCGGCCTCACGAAAGTTAATTCACCCCTCCACTTT. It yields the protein CAGLTKVNSPLHF.

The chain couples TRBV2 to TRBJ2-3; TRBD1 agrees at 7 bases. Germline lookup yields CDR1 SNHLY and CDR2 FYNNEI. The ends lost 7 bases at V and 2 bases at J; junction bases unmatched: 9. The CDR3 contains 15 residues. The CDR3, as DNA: TGTGCCAGCAACCGGGACAGAGGGGCCACAGATACGCAGTATTTT. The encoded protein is CASNRDRGATDTQYF.

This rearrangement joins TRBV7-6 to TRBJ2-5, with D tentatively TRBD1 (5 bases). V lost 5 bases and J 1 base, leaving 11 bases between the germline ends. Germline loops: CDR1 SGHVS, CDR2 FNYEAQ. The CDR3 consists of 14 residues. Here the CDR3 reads CASSRARGQETQYF. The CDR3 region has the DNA TGTGCCAGCAGCCGCGCTAGGGGCCAAGAGACCCAGTACTTC.

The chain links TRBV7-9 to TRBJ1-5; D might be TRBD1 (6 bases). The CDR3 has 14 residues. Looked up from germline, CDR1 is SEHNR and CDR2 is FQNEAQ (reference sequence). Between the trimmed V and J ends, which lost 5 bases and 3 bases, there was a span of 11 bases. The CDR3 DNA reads TGTGCCAGCAGCCCCACAGGGACCAATCAGCCCCAGCATTTT. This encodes CASSPTGTNQPQHF.

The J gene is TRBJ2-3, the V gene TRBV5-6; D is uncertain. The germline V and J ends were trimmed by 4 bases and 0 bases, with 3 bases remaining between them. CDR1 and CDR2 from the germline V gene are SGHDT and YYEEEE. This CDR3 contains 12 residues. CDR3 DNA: TGTGCCAGCAGCAGCAGCACAGATACGCAGTATTTT. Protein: CASSSSTDTQYF.

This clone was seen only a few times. The CDR3 DNA is TGTGCCAGCAGCACGATTATCCGCGGGACAGGGGATGGAAACACCATATATTTT. It encodes CASSTIIRGTGDGNTIYF. The chain joins TRBV7-8 to TRBJ1-3, with 10 bases matching TRBD1. Per germline, CDR1 SGHVS and CDR2 FQNEAQ. This CDR3 region has 18 residues. The trim removed 5 bases at V and 3 bases at J, leaving 13 bases unmatched. The whole variable domain, filled in from reference TRBV7-8 and TRBJ1-3, reads GAGVSQSPRYKVAKRGQDVALRCDPISGHVSLFWYQQALGQGPEFLTYFQNEAQLDKSGLPSDRFFAERPEGSVSTLKIQRTQQEDSAVYLCASSTIIRGTGDGNTIYFGEGSWLTVV.

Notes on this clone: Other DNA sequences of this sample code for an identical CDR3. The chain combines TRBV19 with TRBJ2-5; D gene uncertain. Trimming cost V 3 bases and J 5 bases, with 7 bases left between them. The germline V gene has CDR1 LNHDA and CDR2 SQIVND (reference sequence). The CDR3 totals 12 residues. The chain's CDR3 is CASSITGETQYF. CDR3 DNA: TGTGCCAGTAGTATTACGGGTGAGACCCAGTACTTC.

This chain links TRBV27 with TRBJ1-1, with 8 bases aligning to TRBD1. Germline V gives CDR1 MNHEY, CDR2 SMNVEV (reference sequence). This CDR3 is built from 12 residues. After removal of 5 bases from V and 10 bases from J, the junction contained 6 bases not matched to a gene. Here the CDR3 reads CASSLRTGPAFF. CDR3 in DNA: TGTGCCAGCAGTCTAAGGACAGGGCCAGCTTTCTTT.

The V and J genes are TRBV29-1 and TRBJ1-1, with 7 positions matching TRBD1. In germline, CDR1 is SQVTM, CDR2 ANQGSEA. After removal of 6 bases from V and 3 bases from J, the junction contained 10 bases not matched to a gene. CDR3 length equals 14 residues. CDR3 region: CSVTKDRDDTEAFF. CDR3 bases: TGCAGCGTCACCAAAGACAGGGACGACACTGAAGCTTTCTTT.

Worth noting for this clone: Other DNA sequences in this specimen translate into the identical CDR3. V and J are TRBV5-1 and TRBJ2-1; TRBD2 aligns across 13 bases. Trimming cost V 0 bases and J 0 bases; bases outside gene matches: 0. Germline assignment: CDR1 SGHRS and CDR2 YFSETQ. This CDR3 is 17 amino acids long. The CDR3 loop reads CASSLGLAGGSYNEQFF. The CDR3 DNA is TGCGCCAGCAGCTTGGGACTAGCGGGGGGCTCCTACAATGAGCAGTTCTTC.

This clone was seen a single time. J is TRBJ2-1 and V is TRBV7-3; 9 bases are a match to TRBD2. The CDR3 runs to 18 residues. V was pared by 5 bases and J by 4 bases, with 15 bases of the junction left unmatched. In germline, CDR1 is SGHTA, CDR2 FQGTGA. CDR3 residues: CASSPTPTSGGSYNEQFF. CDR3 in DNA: TGTGCCAGCAGCCCTACCCCAACGAGCGGGGGGTCTTACAATGAGCAGTTCTTC.

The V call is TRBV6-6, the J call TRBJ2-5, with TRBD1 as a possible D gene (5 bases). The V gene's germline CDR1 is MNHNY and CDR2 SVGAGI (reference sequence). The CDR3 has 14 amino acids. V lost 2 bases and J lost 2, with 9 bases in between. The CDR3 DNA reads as TGTGCCAGCAGTTACCTTCAGGGACAAGAGACCCAGTACTTC. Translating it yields CASSYLQGQETQYF.

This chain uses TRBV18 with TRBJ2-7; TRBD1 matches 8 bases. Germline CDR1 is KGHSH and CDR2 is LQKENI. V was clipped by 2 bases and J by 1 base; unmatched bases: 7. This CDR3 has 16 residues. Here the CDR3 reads CASSPYDRTGSYEQYF. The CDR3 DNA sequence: TGTGCCAGCTCACCATATGACAGGACAGGGTCCTACGAGCAGTACTTC.

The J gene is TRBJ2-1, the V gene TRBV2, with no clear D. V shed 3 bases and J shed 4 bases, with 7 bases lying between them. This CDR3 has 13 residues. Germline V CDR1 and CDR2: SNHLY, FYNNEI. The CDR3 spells CASSEARYNEQFF. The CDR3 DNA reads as TGTGCCAGCAGTGAGGCCCGATACAATGAGCAGTTCTTC.

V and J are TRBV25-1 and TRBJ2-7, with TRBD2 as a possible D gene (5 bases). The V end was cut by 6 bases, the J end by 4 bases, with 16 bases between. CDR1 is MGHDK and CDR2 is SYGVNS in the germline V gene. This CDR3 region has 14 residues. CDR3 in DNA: TGTGCCAGCAGCAAAACGAGGGCGTTTTACGAGCAGTACTTC. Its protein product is CASSKTRAFYEQYF.

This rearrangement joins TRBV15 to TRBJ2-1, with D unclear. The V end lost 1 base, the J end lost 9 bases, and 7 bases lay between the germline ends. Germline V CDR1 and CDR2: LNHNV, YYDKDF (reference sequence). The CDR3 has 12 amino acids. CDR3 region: CATSRGGGEQFF. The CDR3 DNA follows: TGTGCCACCAGCAGAGGAGGCGGTGAGCAGTTCTTC.

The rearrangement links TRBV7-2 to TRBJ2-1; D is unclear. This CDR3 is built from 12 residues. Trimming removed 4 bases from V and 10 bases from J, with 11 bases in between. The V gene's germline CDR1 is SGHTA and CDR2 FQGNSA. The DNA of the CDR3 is TGTGCCAGCAGCTCACAACGCAAGGAGCAGTTCTTC. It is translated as CASSSQRKEQFF. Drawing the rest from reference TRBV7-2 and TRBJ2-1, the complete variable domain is GAGVSQSPSNKVTEKGKDVELRCDPISGHTALYWYRQSLGQGLEFLIYFQGNSAPDKSGLPSDRFSAERTGGSVSTLTIQRTQQEDSAVYLCASSSQRKEQFFGPGTRLTVL.

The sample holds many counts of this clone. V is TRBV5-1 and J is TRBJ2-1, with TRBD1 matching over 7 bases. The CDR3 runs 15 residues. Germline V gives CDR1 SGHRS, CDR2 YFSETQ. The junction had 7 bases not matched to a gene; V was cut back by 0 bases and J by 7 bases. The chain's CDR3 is CASSLEGGRGNEQFF. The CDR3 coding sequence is TGCGCCAGCAGCTTGGAGGGCGGCAGGGGGAATGAGCAGTTCTTC.

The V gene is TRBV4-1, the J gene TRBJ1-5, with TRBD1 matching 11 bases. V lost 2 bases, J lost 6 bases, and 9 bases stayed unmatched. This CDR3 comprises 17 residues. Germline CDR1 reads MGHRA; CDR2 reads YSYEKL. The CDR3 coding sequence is TGCGCCAGCAGCCAACAAAGGGGACAGGGGGTTCTTCAGCCCCAGCATTTT. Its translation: CASSQQRGQGVLQPQHF.